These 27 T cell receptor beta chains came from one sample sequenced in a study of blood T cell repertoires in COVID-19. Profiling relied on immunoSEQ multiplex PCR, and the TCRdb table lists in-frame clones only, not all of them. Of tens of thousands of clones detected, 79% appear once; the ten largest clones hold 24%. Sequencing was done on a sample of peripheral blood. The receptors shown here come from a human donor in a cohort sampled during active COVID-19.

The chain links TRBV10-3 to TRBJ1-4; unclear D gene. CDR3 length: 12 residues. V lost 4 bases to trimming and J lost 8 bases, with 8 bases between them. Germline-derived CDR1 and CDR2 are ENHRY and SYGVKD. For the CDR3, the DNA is TGTGCCATCAGTGGCACGGAGGAAAAACTGTTTTTT. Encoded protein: CAISGTEEKLFF.

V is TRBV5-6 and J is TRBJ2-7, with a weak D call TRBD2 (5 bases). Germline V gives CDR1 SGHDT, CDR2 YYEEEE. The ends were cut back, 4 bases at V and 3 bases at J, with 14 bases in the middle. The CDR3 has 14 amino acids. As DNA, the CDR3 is TGTGCCAGCAGCCCCGAGAGAGGGCTCTACGAGCAGTACTTC. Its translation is CASSPERGLYEQYF.

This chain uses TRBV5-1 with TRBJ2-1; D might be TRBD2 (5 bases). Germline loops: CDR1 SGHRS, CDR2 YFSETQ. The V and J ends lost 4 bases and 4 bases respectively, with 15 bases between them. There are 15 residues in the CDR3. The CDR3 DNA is TGCGCCAGCAGCCTCCTCGATCCGGGGTACAATGAGCAGTTCTTC. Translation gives CASSLLDPGYNEQFF.

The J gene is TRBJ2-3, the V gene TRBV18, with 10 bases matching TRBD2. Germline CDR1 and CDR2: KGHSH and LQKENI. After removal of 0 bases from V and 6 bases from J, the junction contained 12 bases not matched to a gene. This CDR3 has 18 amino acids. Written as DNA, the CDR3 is TGTGCCAGCTCACCACCGGTTGTCACTAGCGGGAATCCGGATACGCAGTATTTT. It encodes CASSPPVVTSGNPDTQYF. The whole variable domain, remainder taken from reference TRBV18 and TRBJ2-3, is NAGVMQNPRHLVRRRGQEARLRCSPMKGHSHVYWYRQLPEEGLKFMVYLQKENIIDESGMPKERFSAEFPKEGPSILRIQQVVRGDSAAYFCASSPPVVTSGNPDTQYFGPGTRLTVL.

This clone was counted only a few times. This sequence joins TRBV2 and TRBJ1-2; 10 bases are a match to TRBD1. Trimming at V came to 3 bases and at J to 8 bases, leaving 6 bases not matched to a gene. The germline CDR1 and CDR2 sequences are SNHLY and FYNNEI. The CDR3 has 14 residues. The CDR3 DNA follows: TGTGCCAGCAGTGATCCGGGACAGGGGTACGGCTACACCTTC. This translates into CASSDPGQGYGYTF. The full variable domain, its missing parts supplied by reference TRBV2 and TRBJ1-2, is EPEVTQTPSHQVTQMGQEVILRCVPISNHLYFYWYRQILGQKVEFLVSFYNNEISEKSEIFDDQFSVERPDGSNFTLKIRSTKLEDSAMYFCASSDPGQGYGYTFGSGTRLTVV.

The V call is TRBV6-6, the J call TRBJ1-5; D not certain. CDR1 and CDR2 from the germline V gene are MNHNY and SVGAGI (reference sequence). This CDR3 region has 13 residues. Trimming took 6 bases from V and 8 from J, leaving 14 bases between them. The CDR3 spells CASSPSQPEPQHF. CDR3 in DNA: TGTGCCAGCAGCCCATCCCAACCAGAGCCCCAGCATTTT.

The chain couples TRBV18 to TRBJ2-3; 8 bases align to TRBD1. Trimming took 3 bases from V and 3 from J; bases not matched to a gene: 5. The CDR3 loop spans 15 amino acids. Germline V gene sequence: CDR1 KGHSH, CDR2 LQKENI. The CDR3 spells CASSPGQGATDTQYF. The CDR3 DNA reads TGTGCCAGCTCACCGGGGCAGGGGGCAACAGATACGCAGTATTTT. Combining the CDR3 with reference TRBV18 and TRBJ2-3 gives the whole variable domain NAGVMQNPRHLVRRRGQEARLRCSPMKGHSHVYWYRQLPEEGLKFMVYLQKENIIDESGMPKERFSAEFPKEGPSILRIQQVVRGDSAAYFCASSPGQGATDTQYFGPGTRLTVL.

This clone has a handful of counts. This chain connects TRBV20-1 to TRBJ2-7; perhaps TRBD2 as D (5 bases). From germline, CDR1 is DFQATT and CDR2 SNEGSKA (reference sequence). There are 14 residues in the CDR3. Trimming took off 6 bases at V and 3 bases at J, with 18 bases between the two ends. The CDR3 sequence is CSASSGLKDYEQYF. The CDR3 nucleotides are TGCAGTGCAAGTTCGGGGTTGAAGGACTACGAGCAGTACTTC.

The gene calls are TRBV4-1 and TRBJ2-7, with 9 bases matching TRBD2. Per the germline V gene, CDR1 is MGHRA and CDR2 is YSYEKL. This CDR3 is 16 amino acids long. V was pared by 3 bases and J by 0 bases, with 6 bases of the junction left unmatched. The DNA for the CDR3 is TGCGCCAGCAGCCAGGAAGGACTAGCGAGCTCCTACGAGCAGTACTTC. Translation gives CASSQEGLASSYEQYF.

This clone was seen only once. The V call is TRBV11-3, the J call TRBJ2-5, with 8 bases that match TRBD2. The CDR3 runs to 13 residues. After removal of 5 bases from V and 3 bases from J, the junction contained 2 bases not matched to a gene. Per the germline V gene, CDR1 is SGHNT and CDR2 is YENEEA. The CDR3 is CASSPGGEETQYF. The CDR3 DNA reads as TGTGCCAGCAGCCCCGGGGGGGAAGAGACCCAGTACTTC. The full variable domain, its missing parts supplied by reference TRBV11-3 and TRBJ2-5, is EAGVVQSPRYKIIEKKQPVAFWCNPISGHNTLYWYLQNLGQGPELLIRYENEEAVDDSQLPKDRFSAERLKGVDSTLKIQPAELGDSAVYLCASSPGGEETQYFGPGTRLLVL.

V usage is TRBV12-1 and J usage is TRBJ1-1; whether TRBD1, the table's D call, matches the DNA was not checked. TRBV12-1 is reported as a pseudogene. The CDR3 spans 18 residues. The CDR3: CASSFPVANRGRGAEAFF. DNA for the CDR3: TGTGCCAGCAGCTTTCCTGTGGCAAACAGGGGGCGCGGGGCTGAAGCTTTCTTT.

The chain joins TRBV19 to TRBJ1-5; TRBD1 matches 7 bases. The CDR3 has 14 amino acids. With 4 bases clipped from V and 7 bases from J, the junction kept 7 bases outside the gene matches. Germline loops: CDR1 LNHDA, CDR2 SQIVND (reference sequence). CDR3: CASSKLQGDQPQHF. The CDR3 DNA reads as TGTGCCAGTAGTAAACTTCAGGGGGACCAGCCCCAGCATTTT.

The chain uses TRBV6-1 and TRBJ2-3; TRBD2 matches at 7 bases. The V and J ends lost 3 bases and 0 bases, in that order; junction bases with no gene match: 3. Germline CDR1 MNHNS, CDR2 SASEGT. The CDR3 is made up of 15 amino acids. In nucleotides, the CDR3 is TGTGCCAGCAGTGAGTGGGGGGGTAGCACAGATACGCAGTATTTT. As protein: CASSEWGGSTDTQYF.

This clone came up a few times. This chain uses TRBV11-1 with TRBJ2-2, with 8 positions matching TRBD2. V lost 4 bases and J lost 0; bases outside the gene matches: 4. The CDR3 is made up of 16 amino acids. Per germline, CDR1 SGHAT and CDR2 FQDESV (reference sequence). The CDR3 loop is CASSSTSGANTGELFF. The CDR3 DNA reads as TGTGCCAGCAGCTCAACTAGCGGAGCGAACACCGGGGAGCTGTTTTTT.

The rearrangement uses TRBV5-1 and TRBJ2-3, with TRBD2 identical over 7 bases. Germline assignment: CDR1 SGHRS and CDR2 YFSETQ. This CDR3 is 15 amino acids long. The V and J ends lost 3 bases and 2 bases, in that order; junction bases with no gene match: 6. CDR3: CASSYGLVSTDTQYF. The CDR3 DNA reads TGCGCCAGCAGCTATGGACTAGTCTCCACAGATACGCAGTATTTT.

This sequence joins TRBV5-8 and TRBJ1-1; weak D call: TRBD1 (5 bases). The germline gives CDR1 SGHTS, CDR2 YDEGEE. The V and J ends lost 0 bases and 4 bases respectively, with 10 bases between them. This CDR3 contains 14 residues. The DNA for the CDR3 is TGTGCCAGCAGCTTGGACAGGCGATTCACTGAAGCTTTCTTT. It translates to CASSLDRRFTEAFF.

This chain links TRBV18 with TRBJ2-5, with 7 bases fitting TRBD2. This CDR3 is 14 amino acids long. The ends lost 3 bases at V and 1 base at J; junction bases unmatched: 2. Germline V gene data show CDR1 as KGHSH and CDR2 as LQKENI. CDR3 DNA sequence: TGTGCCAGCTCACCGCTAGCGGCCCAAGAGACCCAGTACTTC. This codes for CASSPLAAQETQYF.

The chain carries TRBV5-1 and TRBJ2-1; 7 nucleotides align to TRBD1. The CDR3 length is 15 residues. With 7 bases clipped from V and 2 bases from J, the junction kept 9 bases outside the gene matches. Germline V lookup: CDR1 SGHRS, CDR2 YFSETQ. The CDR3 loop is CASRTGTDTYNEQFF. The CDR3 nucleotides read TGCGCCAGCCGGACCGGGACAGACACCTACAATGAGCAGTTCTTC. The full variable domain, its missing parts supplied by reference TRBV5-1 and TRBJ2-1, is KAGVTQTPRYLIKTRGQQVTLSCSPISGHRSVSWYQQTPGQGLQFLFEYFSETQRNKGNFPGRFSGRQFSNSRSEMNVSTLELGDSALYLCASRTGTDTYNEQFFGPGTRLTVL.

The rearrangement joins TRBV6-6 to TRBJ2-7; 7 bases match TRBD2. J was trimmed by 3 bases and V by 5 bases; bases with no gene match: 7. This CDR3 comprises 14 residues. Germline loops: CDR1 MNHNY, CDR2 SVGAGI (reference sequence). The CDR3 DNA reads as TGTGCCAGCAGTCCAGGATGGGAGGGCTACGAGCAGTACTTC. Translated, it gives CASSPGWEGYEQYF.

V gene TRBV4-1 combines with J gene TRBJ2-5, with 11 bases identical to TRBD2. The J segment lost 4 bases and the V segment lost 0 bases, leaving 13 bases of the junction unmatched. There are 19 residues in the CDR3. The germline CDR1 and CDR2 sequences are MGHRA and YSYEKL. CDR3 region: CASSQEGASGRMGGETQYF. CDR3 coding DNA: TGCGCCAGCAGCCAAGAAGGGGCTAGCGGGAGGATGGGTGGAGAGACCCAGTACTTC.

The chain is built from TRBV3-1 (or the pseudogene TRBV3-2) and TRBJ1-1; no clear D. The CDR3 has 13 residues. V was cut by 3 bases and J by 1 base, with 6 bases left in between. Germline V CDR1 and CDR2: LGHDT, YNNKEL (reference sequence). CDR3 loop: CASSQERNTEAFF. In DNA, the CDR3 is TGTGCCAGCAGCCAGGAGAGGAACACTGAAGCTTTCTTT.

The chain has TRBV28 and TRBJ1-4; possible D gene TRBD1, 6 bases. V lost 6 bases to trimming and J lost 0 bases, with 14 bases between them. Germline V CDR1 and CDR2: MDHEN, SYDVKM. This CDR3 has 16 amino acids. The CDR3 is CASSSWTAATNEKLFF. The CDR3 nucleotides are TGTGCCAGCAGCTCCTGGACAGCTGCAACTAATGAAAAACTGTTTTTT.

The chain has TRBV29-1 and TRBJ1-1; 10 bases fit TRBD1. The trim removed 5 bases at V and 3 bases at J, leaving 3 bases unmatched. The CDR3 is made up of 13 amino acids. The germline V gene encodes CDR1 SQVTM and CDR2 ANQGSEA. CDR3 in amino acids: CSVRQGADTEAFF. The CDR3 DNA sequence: TGCAGCGTTCGACAGGGGGCGGACACTGAAGCTTTCTTT. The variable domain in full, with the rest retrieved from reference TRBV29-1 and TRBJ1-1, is SAVISQKPSRDICQRGTSLTIQCQVDSQVTMMFWYRQQPGQSLTLIATANQGSEATYESGFVIDKFPISRPNLTFSTLTVSNMSPEDSSIYLCSVRQGADTEAFFGQGTRLTVV.

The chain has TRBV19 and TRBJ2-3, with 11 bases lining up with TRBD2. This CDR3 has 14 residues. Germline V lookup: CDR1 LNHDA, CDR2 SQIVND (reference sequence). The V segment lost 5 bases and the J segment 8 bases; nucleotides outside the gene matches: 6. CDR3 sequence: CASSSRLAGSTQYF. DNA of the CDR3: TGTGCCAGTAGTTCTCGACTAGCGGGGAGTACGCAGTATTTT.

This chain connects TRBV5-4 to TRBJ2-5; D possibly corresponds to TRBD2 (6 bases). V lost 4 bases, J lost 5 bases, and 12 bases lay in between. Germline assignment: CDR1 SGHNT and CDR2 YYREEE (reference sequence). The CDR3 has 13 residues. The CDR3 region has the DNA TGTGCCAGCAGCCGGGGACTCGACGAGACCCAGTACTTC. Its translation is CASSRGLDETQYF.

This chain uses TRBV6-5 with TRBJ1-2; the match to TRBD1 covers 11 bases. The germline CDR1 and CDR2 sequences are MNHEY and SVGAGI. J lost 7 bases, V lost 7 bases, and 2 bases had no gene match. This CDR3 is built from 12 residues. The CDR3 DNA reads TGTGCCAGCATCGGACAGGGGGCTGGCTACACCTTC. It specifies CASIGQGAGYTF.

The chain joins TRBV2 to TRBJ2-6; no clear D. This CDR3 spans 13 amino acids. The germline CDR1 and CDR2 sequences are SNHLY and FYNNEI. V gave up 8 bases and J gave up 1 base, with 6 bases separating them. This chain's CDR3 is CASSLSGANVLTF. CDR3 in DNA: TGTGCCAGCTCCCTGTCTGGGGCCAACGTCCTGACTTTC.